The following is a T cell receptor beta chain sequence with its context. TCRdb itself ran the RT-PCR reads through MiXCR, one entry per CDR3 protein. The sample yields about 2,500 distinct CDR3 sequences, over 80% seen once. The CDR3 runs to 14 residues. Trimming took off 5 bases at V and 4 bases at J, with 12 bases between the two ends. The V gene's germline CDR1 is SSHAT and CDR2 FNYEAQ (reference sequence). This entry belongs to a study of yellow fever vaccine responses in identical twins. This sample comprised T cells from blood (PBMCs), unsorted or a sorted subset (not recorded which), obtained before or after yellow fever vaccination (not recorded which). The chain carries TRBV7-7 and TRBJ1-3, with D possibly matching TRBD1 (6 bases). This sequence was found in a woman under 30 who received the yellow fever vaccine. The DNA for the CDR3 is TGTGCCAGCAGCCCACAGGGATCAGGAAACACCATATATTTT. As protein: CASSPQGSGNTIYF.